This T cell receptor beta chain was documented in a study of shared clonotypes between healthy human individuals. Points from the study as a whole: Naive subsets generally had larger estimated richness than memory subsets. Shared clonotypes: about 5.3% naive CD4, about 3.5% naive CD8, about 2.2% memory CD4, 0.4% to 0.5% memory CD8.

Regarding this clone: Its antigen is not identified.

The data were produced by immunoSEQ multiplex PCR, yet TCRdb's version contains in-frame clones alone and is incomplete. The sample includes around 1.9 million clones, approximately 92% seen only once; the top ten take around 1.7%. Terminally differentiated effector memory CD45RA+ cells were excluded from the naive CD8 cells, which were CD45RO-negative and positively selected for CCR7. Only Caucasian adults living in Nashville, Tennessee made up the donor group. The CDR3 covers 15 residues. Germline CDR1 is LNHDA and CDR2 is SQIVND (reference sequence). V was clipped by 4 bases and J by 0 bases; unmatched bases: 5.

The material sequenced was naive CD8+ T cells from PBMCs. The receptor comes from a young man in good health. Some clones in this sample may be carry-over from other donors' samples. The chain is built from TRBV19 and TRBJ1-1; 7 bases are a match to TRBD1. This CDR3 is CASSTGGQMNTEAFF. As DNA, the CDR3 is TGTGCCAGTAGTACCGGGGGACAGATGAACACTGAAGCTTTCTTT.